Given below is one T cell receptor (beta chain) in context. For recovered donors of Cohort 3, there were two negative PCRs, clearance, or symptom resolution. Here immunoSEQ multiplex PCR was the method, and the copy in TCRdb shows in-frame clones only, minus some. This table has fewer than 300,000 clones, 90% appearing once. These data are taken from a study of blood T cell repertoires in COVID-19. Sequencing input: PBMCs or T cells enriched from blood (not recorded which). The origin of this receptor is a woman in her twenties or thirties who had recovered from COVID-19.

CDR3 residues: CASSELRFQPQHF. The CDR3 DNA reads TGTGCCAGCAGTGAACTACGGTTTCAGCCCCAGCATTTT. The chain uses TRBV6-1 and TRBJ1-5; unclear D gene. Germline-derived CDR1 and CDR2 are MNHNS and SASEGT. This CDR3 comprises 13 residues. V lost 2 bases to trimming and J lost 6 bases, with 8 bases between them.